Given below is one T cell receptor (beta chain) in context. With V trimmed by 0 bases and J by 5 bases, 3 bases remained unmatched. The germline V gene has CDR1 SGHDN and CDR2 FVKESK. This CDR3 has 15 amino acids. Donors counted as nominally healthy when sampled, yet unrecorded immune exposures were likely. Primers: 60 Vbeta forward and 13 Jbeta reverse. Some clones are missing from TCRdb's copy, which holds only in-frame ones; the method was immunoSEQ multiplex PCR. Of 130,000 or so clones in the sample, 60% to 85% were seen once. The sample belongs to a study of cytomegalovirus exposure and HLA in healthy donors.

The receptor comes from a middle-aged woman in good health and CMV-seronegative. The V and J genes are TRBV14 and TRBJ2-2; TRBD1 matches at 7 bases. Source material: PBMCs. The CDR3 nucleotides are TGTGCCAGCAGCCAAGAACAGGGGCGAACCGGGGAGCTGTTTTTT. It translates to CASSQEQGRTGELFF.